The TCR beta chain under discussion was sequenced for a study of identical twins. Whole-study findings and limits: Fewer insertions characterized abundant cord blood beta clonotypes, whereas memory repertoires showed none.

Germline lookup yields CDR1 SQVTM and CDR2 ANQGSEA. This CDR3 has 14 residues. The junction had 5 bases not matched to a gene; V was cut back by 4 bases and J by 3 bases. Template switching added a universal primer site, and cDNA bore unique molecular identifiers. MiXCR, applied by TCRdb to the 5' RACE reads, yields one record per CDR3 protein. The table has around 500,000 distinct CDR3 sequences, 14% seen once; the top ten hold about 0.54%. A remark on this clonotype: The antigen is not known.

The data also belong to a second study, concerning yellow fever vaccine responses in identical twins.

The chain is built from TRBV29-1 and TRBJ2-5; 10 bases are shared with TRBD2. This receptor was taken from a young woman in good health. Material: CD4+ T cells sorted from blood. The CDR3 DNA reads TGCAGCGTTGTCGAAGGACTAGCGGAAGAGACCCAGTACTTC. It translates to CSVVEGLAEETQYF.